Detailed here is one T cell receptor (beta chain). The CDR3 extends over 12 amino acids. V dropped 6 bases and J dropped 2 bases, with 7 bases sitting between them. CDR1 is KGHSH, CDR2 LQKENI, per germline. The data belong to a study of blood T cell repertoires in COVID-19. About the research overall: Acute and convalescent COVID-19 samples came from the United States, Italy and Spain. T cells, B-cell-depleted T cells, or PBMCs provided the cDNA or gDNA that served as material.

The Seattle patients, enrolled during active infection, were followed longitudinally. Original processing notes: Nucleated cell counts were estimated from reference gene primer amplification. The assay was immunoSEQ multiplex PCR, and TCRdb's table has in-frame clones only and misses some. V and J calls and clone size come straight from that table; D and trimming were deduced from the DNA. The sample contains approximately 300,000 clones, about 80% of which appear only once. The chain uses TRBV18 and TRBJ2-5; D is perhaps TRBD2 (5 bases). Sequenced sample: peripheral blood. This sequence originates from a person aged 70 to 80 with COVID-19, enrolled during active disease. CDR3 sequence (DNA): TGTGCCAGCTCCGGACTGCAAGAGACCCAGTACTTC. This encodes CASSGLQETQYF.